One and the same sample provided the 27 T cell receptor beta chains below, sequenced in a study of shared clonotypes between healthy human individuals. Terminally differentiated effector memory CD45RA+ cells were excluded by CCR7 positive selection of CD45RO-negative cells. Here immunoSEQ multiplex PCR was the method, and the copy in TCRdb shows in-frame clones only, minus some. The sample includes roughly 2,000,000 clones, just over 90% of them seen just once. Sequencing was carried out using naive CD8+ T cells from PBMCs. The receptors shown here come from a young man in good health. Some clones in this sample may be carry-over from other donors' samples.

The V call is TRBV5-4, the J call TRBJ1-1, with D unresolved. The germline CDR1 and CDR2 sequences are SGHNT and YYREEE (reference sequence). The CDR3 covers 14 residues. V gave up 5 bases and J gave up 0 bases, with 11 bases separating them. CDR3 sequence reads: CASRDGRMNTEAFF. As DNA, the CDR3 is TGTGCCAGCAGGGACGGACGCATGAACACTGAAGCTTTCTTT.

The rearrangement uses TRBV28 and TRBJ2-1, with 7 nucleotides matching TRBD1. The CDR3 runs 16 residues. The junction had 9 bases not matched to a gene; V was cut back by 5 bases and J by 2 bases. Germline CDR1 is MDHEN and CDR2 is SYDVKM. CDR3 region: CASSKRAGTAYNEQFF. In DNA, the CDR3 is TGTGCCAGCAGTAAGAGAGCCGGGACAGCCTACAATGAGCAGTTCTTC. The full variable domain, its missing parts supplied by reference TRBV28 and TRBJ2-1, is DVKVTQSSRYLVKRTGEKVFLECVQDMDHENMFWYRQDPGLGLRLIYFSYDVKMKEKGDIPEGYSVSREKKERFSLILESASTNQTSMYLCASSKRAGTAYNEQFFGPGTRLTVL.

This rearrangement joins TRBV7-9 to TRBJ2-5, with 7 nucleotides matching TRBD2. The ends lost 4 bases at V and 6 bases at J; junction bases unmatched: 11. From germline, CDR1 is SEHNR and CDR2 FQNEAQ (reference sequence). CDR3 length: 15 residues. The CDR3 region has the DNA TGTGCCAGCAGCTCAGGCGGGAGTAGCGCGAAGACCCAGTACTTC. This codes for CASSSGGSSAKTQYF. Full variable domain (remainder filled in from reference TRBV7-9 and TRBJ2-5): DTGVSQNPRHKITKRGQNVTFRCDPISEHNRLYWYRQTLGQGPEFLTYFQNEAQLEKSRLLSDRFSAERPKGSFSTLEIQRTEQGDSAMYLCASSSGGSSAKTQYFGPGTRLLVL.

DNA for the CDR3: TGTGCCAGCAGCCAACGGGCGGGTTACGAGCAGTACTTC. Translating gives CASSQRAGYEQYF. The V call is TRBV27, the J call TRBJ2-7; tentatively, D is TRBD2 (5 bases). The CDR3 is 13 residues long. Germline CDR1 is MNHEY and CDR2 is SMNVEV (reference sequence). V lost 6 bases and J lost 4, with 13 bases in between.

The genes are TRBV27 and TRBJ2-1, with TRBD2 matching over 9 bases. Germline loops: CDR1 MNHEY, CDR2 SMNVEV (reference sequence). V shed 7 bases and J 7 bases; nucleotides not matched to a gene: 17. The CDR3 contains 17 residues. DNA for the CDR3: TGTGCCAGCACCCTCCCTCACTTAGCGGGAGTACGGAATGAGCAGTTCTTC. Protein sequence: CASTLPHLAGVRNEQFF.

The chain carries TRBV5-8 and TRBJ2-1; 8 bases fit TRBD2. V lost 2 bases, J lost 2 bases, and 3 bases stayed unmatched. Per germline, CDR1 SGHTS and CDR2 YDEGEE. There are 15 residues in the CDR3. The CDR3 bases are TGTGCCAGCAGCTTAGGGACTAGTCCCTACAATGAGCAGTTCTTC. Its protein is CASSLGTSPYNEQFF.

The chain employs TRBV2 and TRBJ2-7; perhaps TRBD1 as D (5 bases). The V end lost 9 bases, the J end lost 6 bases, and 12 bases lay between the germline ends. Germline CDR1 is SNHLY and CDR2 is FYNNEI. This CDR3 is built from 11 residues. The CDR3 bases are TGTGCCAGTATCAGGGTTTTCGAGCAGTACTTC. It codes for CASIRVFEQYF.

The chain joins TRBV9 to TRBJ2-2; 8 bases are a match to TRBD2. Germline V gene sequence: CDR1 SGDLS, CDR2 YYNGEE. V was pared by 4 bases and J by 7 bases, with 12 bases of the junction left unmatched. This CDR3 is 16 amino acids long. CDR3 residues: CASSNAPGLGVGELFF. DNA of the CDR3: TGTGCCAGCAGCAACGCTCCGGGACTAGGGGTCGGGGAGCTGTTTTTT.

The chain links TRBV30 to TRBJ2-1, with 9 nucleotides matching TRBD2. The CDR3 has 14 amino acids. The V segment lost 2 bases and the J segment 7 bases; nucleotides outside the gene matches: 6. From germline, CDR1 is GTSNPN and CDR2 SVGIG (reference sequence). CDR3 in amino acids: CAWSFRTSANEQFF. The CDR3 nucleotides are TGTGCCTGGAGTTTTAGGACTAGCGCAAATGAGCAGTTCTTC.

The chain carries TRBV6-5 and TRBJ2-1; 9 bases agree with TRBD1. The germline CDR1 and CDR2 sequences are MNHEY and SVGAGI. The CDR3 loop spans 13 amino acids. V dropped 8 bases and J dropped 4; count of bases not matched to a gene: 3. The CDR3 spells CASDRGIYNEQFF. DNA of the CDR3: TGTGCCAGCGACAGGGGGATTTACAATGAGCAGTTCTTC.

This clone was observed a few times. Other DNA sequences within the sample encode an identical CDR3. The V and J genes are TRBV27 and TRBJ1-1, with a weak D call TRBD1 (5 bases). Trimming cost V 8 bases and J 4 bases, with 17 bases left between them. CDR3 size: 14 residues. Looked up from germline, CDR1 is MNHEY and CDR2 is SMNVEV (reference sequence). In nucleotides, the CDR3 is TGTGCCAGCTCCCTTGGAAGGGGTGGCACTGAAGCTTTCTTT. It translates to CASSLGRGGTEAFF.

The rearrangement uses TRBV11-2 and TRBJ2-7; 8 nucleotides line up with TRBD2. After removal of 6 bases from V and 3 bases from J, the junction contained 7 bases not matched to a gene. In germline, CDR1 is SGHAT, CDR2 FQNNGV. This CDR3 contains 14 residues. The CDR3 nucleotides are TGTGCCAGCAGTCTTAGCGGGAACCTCTACGAGCAGTACTTC. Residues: CASSLSGNLYEQYF. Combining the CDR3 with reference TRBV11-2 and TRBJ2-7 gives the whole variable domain EAGVAQSPRYKIIEKRQSVAFWCNPISGHATLYWYQQILGQGPKLLIQFQNNGVVDDSQLPKDRFSAERLKGVDSTLKIQPAKLEDSAVYLCASSLSGNLYEQYFGPGTRLTVT.

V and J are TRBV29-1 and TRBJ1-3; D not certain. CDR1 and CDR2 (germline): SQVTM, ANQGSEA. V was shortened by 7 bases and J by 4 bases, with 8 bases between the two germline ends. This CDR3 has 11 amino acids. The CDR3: CSAGVGNTIYF. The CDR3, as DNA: TGCAGCGCTGGGGTCGGAAACACCATATATTTT.

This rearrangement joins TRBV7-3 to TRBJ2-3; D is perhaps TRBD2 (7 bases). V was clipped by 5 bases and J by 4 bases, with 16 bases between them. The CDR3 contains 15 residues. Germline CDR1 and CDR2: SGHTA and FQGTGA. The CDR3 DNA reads TGTGCCAGCAGCCCTAGCGGAGGGGGGGCAGATACGCAGTATTTT. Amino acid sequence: CASSPSGGGADTQYF.

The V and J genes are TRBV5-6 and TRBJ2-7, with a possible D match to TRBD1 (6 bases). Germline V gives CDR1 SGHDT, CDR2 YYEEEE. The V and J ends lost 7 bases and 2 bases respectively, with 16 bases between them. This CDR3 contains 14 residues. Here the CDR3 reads CASGPGQPPYEQYF. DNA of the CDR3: TGTGCCAGCGGCCCCGGACAGCCCCCCTACGAGCAGTACTTC.

The CDR3 loop is CASSVGASNQPQHF. DNA for the CDR3: TGTGCCAGCAGCGTCGGGGCTAGCAATCAGCCCCAGCATTTT. This chain joins TRBV11-2 and TRBJ1-5, with D perhaps TRBD1 (5 bases). V was shortened by 5 bases and J by 0 bases, with 8 bases between the two germline ends. The germline gives CDR1 SGHAT, CDR2 FQNNGV. This CDR3 comprises 14 residues.

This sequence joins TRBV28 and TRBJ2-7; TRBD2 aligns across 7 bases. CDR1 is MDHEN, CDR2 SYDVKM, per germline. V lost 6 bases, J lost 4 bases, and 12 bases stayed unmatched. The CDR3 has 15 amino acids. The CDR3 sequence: CASSHRAGEGYEQYF. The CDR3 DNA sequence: TGTGCCAGCAGCCATAGGGCGGGAGAAGGTTACGAGCAGTACTTC. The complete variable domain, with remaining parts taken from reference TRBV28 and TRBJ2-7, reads DVKVTQSSRYLVKRTGEKVFLECVQDMDHENMFWYRQDPGLGLRLIYFSYDVKMKEKGDIPEGYSVSREKKERFSLILESASTNQTSMYLCASSHRAGEGYEQYFGPGTRLTVT.

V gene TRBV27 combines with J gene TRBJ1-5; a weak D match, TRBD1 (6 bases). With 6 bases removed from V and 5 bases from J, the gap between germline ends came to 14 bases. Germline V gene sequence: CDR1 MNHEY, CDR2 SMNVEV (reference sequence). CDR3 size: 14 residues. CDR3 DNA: TGTGCCAGCAGACTCTTACAGGGACATCAGCCCCAGCATTTT. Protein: CASRLLQGHQPQHF.

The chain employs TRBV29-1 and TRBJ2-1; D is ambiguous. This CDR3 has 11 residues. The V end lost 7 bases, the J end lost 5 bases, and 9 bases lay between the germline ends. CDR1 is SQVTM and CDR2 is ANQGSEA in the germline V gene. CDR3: CSANLNNEQFF. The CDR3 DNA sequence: TGCAGCGCGAACTTAAACAATGAGCAGTTCTTC.

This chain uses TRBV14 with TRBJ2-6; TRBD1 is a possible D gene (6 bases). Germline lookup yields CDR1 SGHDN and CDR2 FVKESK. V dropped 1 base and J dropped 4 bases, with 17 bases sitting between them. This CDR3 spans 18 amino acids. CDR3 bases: TGTGCCAGCAGCCAAGGGCCGGGGACAAGATTAGGGGCCAACGTCCTGACTTTC. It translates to CASSQGPGTRLGANVLTF.

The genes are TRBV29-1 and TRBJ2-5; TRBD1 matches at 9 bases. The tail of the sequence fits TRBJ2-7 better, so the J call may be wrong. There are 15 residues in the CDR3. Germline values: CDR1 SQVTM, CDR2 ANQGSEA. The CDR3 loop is CSAVGTGLPSYEQYF. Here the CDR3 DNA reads TGCAGCGCCGTGGGGACAGGGTTACCCTCCTACGAGCAGTACTTC.

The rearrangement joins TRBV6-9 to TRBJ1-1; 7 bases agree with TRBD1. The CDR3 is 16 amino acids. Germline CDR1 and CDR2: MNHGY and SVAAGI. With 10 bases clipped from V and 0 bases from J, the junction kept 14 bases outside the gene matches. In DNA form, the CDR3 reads TGTGCCATCCGGGACAGAGAACATGCCTTGAACACTGAAGCTTTCTTT. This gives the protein CAIRDREHALNTEAFF.

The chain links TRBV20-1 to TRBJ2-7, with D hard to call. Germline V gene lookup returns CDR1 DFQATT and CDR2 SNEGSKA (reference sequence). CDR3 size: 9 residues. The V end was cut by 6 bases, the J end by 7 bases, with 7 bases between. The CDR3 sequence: CSAWREQYF. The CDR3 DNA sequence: TGCAGTGCCTGGCGGGAGCAGTACTTC.

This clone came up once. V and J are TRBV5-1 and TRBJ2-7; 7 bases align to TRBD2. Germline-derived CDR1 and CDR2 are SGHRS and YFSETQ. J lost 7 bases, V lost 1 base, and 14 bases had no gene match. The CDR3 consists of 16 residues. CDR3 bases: TGCGCCAGCAGCTTGTCGGGCGGGAGCGTCCGGGTGGAGCAGTACTTC. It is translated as CASSLSGGSVRVEQYF.

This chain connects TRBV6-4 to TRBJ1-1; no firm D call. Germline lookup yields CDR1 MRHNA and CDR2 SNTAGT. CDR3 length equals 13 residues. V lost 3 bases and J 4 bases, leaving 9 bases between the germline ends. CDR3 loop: CASSEGRSTEAFF. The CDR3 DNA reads TGTGCCAGCAGTGAGGGTCGGAGCACTGAAGCTTTCTTT.

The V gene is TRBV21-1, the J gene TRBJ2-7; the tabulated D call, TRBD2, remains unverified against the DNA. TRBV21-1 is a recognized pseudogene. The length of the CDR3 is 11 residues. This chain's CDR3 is CSQNGGVEQYF. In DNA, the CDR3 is TGTTCTCAGAACGGGGGGGTCGAGCAGTACTTC.

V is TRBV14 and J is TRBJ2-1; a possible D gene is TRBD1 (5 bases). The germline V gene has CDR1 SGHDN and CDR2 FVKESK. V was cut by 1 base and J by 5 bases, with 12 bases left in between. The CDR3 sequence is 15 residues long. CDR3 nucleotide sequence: TGTGCCAGCAGCCAAGGACGACAGCTCCACAATGAGCAGTTCTTC. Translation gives CASSQGRQLHNEQFF. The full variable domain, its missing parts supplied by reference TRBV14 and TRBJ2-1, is EAGVTQFPSHSVIEKGQTVTLRCDPISGHDNLYWYRRVMGKEIKFLLHFVKESKQDESGMPNNRFLAERTGGTYSTLKVQPAELEDSGVYFCASSQGRQLHNEQFFGPGTRLTVL.